This entry concerns a single TCR beta chain. Its antigen is not identified. Use of 60 Vbeta and 13 Jbeta primers characterized the PCR. Repertoires were generated with immunoSEQ multiplex PCR, while TCRdb's copy carries only in-frame clones and drops some. The sample includes roughly 200,000 clones, 80% to 85% seen only once; the top ten take 1.6%. The data stem from a study of cytomegalovirus exposure and HLA in healthy donors. Study conclusions and caveats: It was assumed in the presence/absence analyses that sequencing depth was roughly uniform across donors.

Trimming cost V 3 bases and J 4 bases, with 11 bases left between them. This CDR3 is built from 14 residues. Germline CDR1 is SGDLS and CDR2 is YYNGEE. This clonotype originated in a man aged 50 or older in good health and CMV-seronegative. Sequencing was carried out using PBMCs. The chain couples TRBV9 to TRBJ2-1, with a tentative D call TRBD2 (5 bases). The CDR3 loop reads CASSGRRVYNEQFF. The CDR3 nucleotides are TGTGCCAGCAGCGGGAGGAGAGTTTACAATGAGCAGTTCTTC.